These 32 T cell receptor beta chains originate from one sample sequenced in a study of CD4 T cells in relation to SARS-CoV-2 and coronaviruses. Assay: immunoSEQ multiplex PCR; the TCRdb copy retains only in-frame clones and omits some. The table shows tens of thousands of clones, with approximately 85% occurring only once. Input material: memory CD4+ T cells from PBMCs. Every receptor here comes from an adult with COVID-19.

CDR3 DNA: TGTGCCAGCGGCCGGAGGGACGCCCCCTACAATGAGCAGTTCTTC. This gives the protein CASGRRDAPYNEQFF. J is TRBJ2-1 and V is TRBV28; D is perhaps TRBD2 (6 bases). Trimming took off 8 bases at V and 2 bases at J, with 16 bases between the two ends. The CDR3 has 15 amino acids. Germline CDR1 MDHEN, CDR2 SYDVKM.

The chain is built from TRBV5-1 and TRBJ2-3, with TRBD1 matching 7 bases. The CDR3 loop spans 14 amino acids. Unmatched junction bases numbered 5, after V lost 3 bases and J lost 4 bases. Germline V gene data show CDR1 as SGHRS and CDR2 as YFSETQ. The CDR3 protein is CASSSQGSADTQYF. In nucleotides, the CDR3 is TGCGCCAGCAGCTCACAGGGGAGCGCAGATACGCAGTATTTT.

The count of this clone is one. The CDR3 loop is CASSFPGTGQRLKADTQYF. The DNA of the CDR3 is TGTGCCAGCAGCTTCCCAGGGACAGGACAACGACTCAAGGCAGATACGCAGTATTTT. This chain connects TRBV7-2 to TRBJ2-3; 8 positions match TRBD1. Germline V CDR1 and CDR2: SGHTA, FQGNSA. CDR3 size: 19 residues. V gave up 3 bases and J gave up 4 bases; unmatched junction bases: 18.

In its sample, this clone was seen once. The chain joins TRBV7-2 to TRBJ2-3; 7 nucleotides agree with TRBD1. This CDR3 is 14 amino acids long. Germline V lookup: CDR1 SGHTA, CDR2 FQGNSA. V shed 5 bases and J 2 bases; nucleotides not matched to a gene: 4. The CDR3 region has the DNA TGTGCCAGCAGCCTCGACAGGGCCACAGATACGCAGTATTTT. Translated, it gives CASSLDRATDTQYF.

Only a few counts were recorded for this clone. The J gene is TRBJ2-6, the V gene TRBV7-3; unclear D gene. This CDR3 comprises 16 residues. V was clipped by 2 bases and J by 0 bases, with 8 bases between them. The germline CDR1 and CDR2 sequences are SGHTA and FQGTGA. CDR3 sequence: CASSLPGSSGANVLTF. CDR3 coding DNA: TGTGCCAGCAGCTTACCCGGATCCTCTGGGGCCAACGTCCTGACTTTC.

Only a few counts were recorded for this clone. The V call is TRBV7-3, the J call TRBJ2-1; D is undetermined. CDR1 is SGHTA and CDR2 is FQGTGA in the germline V gene. The germline V and J ends were trimmed by 2 bases and 9 bases, with 11 bases remaining between them. CDR3 length: 13 amino acids. The CDR3 region has the DNA TGTGCCAGCAGCTTAGAACATCTTAGTGAGCAGTTCTTC. Its translation: CASSLEHLSEQFF.

The chain recombines TRBV2 with TRBJ2-1; TRBD2 matches 12 bases. J gave up 0 bases and V 6 bases, and 3 bases lay outside the gene matches. The CDR3 contains 16 residues. Germline V CDR1 and CDR2: SNHLY, FYNNEI. The CDR3 reads CASRGGLAGSYNEQFF. Written as DNA, the CDR3 is TGTGCCAGCAGGGGGGGACTAGCGGGCTCCTACAATGAGCAGTTCTTC.

The chain is built from TRBV9 and TRBJ2-1; D possibly corresponds to TRBD1 (5 bases). Germline CDR1 and CDR2: SGDLS and YYNGEE. The CDR3 loop spans 15 amino acids. Trimming shortened V by 1 base and J by 3 bases, and 11 bases separated the two germline ends. The CDR3 sequence: CASSVQGSYYNEQFF. The CDR3 DNA follows: TGTGCCAGCAGCGTACAGGGTTCCTACTACAATGAGCAGTTCTTC.

The chain has TRBV5-1 and TRBJ2-1; TRBD1 might be the D (5 bases). The CDR3 extends over 15 amino acids. Trimming left V 0 bases short and J 3 bases short, with 10 bases between. In germline, CDR1 is SGHRS, CDR2 YFSETQ. CDR3 nucleotides: TGCGCCAGCAGCTTGGCCCAGGGATACTACAATGAGCAGTTCTTC. This codes for CASSLAQGYYNEQFF. Full variable domain (outside the CDR3, taken from reference TRBV5-1 and TRBJ2-1): KAGVTQTPRYLIKTRGQQVTLSCSPISGHRSVSWYQQTPGQGLQFLFEYFSETQRNKGNFPGRFSGRQFSNSRSEMNVSTLELGDSALYLCASSLAQGYYNEQFFGPGTRLTVL.

The genes are TRBV5-1 and TRBJ2-7; a possible D gene is TRBD2 (7 bases). Germline V gives CDR1 SGHRS, CDR2 YFSETQ. Trimming took off 2 bases at V and 8 bases at J, with 11 bases between the two ends. The CDR3 length is 12 residues. The CDR3 loop is CASSLERDKQYF. CDR3 DNA: TGCGCCAGCAGCTTAGAGCGGGACAAGCAGTACTTC.

This chain joins TRBV19 and TRBJ1-2; the D is unclear. V was pared by 10 bases and J by 2 bases, with 17 bases between. Per the germline V gene, CDR1 is LNHDA and CDR2 is SQIVND (reference sequence). This CDR3 region has 14 residues. The DNA of the CDR3 is TGTGCCACCAGTCAAGAATCGGGGAACTATGGCTACACCTTC. Translated, it gives CATSQESGNYGYTF.

V gene TRBV5-1 combines with J gene TRBJ2-1, with 10 bases identical to TRBD2. Germline V gene data show CDR1 as SGHRS and CDR2 as YFSETQ. V trimming: 4 bases; J trimming: 7 bases; junction bases outside the gene matches: 5. This CDR3 spans 14 amino acids. The CDR3 reads CASSILLAGNEQFF. CDR3 bases: TGCGCCAGCAGCATACTACTAGCGGGGAATGAGCAGTTCTTC. Full variable domain (rest looked up from reference TRBV5-1 and TRBJ2-1): KAGVTQTPRYLIKTRGQQVTLSCSPISGHRSVSWYQQTPGQGLQFLFEYFSETQRNKGNFPGRFSGRQFSNSRSEMNVSTLELGDSALYLCASSILLAGNEQFFGPGTRLTVL.

The J gene is TRBJ1-1, the V gene TRBV5-4; D perhaps matches TRBD1 (6 bases). Germline CDR1 and CDR2: SGHNT and YYREEE (reference sequence). The CDR3 covers 15 residues. The V end lost 1 base, the J end lost 0 bases, and 10 bases lay between the germline ends. CDR3 sequence: CASSLMGQMNTEAFF. In nucleotides, the CDR3 is TGTGCCAGCAGCTTGATGGGACAAATGAACACTGAAGCTTTCTTT.

J is TRBJ2-1 and V is TRBV7-9, with TRBD2 matching over 7 bases. The germline CDR1 and CDR2 sequences are SEHNR and FQNEAQ (reference sequence). This CDR3 region has 15 residues. After removal of 5 bases from V and 6 bases from J, the junction contained 10 bases not matched to a gene. This chain's CDR3 is CASSRTRGDGNEQFF. The CDR3 nucleotides read TGTGCCAGCAGCCGTACCCGGGGGGACGGCAATGAGCAGTTCTTC.

The chain is built from TRBV28 and TRBJ2-7; D is unclear. Germline V gene sequence: CDR1 MDHEN, CDR2 SYDVKM. V lost 2 bases and J 1 base, leaving 3 bases between the germline ends. The CDR3 spans 12 residues. The CDR3 here is CASSLASYEQYF. Here the CDR3 DNA reads TGTGCCAGCAGTTTAGCGTCCTACGAGCAGTACTTC. The full variable domain, rest sourced from reference TRBV28 and TRBJ2-7, is DVKVTQSSRYLVKRTGEKVFLECVQDMDHENMFWYRQDPGLGLRLIYFSYDVKMKEKGDIPEGYSVSREKKERFSLILESASTNQTSMYLCASSLASYEQYFGPGTRLTVT.

The J gene is TRBJ2-3, the V gene TRBV11-2; the match to TRBD2 covers 12 bases. Trimming removed 5 bases from V and 6 bases from J; junction bases left unmatched: 9. The CDR3 length is 16 residues. Germline assignment: CDR1 SGHAT and CDR2 FQNNGV. In nucleotides, the CDR3 is TGTGCCAGCAGCCCGCTAGCGGGAGGGTTGGGGGATACGCAGTATTTT. Its translation is CASSPLAGGLGDTQYF.

CDR3 nucleotide sequence: TGTGCCAGCTCACCCCGGGACAGGGAAACCTACGAGCAGTACTTC. Protein sequence: CASSPRDRETYEQYF. The chain links TRBV18 to TRBJ2-7; 9 nucleotides agree with TRBD1. Germline-derived CDR1 and CDR2 are KGHSH and LQKENI. V lost 3 bases and J lost 2; bases outside the gene matches: 5. The CDR3 is 15 amino acids.

V is TRBV5-5 and J is TRBJ2-7, with no clear D. The ends were cut back, 5 bases at V and 6 bases at J, with 9 bases in the middle. Germline lookup yields CDR1 SGHKS and CDR2 YYEKEE (reference sequence). The CDR3 sequence is 11 residues long. The CDR3 here is CASSRLGEQYF. The CDR3 DNA reads TGTGCCAGCAGTCGGCTTGGCGAGCAGTACTTC.

The V gene is TRBV7-9, the J gene TRBJ2-5; D gene uncertain. Germline assignment: CDR1 SEHNR and CDR2 FQNEAQ (reference sequence). CDR3 length equals 14 residues. The V end lost 1 base, the J end lost 1 base, and 7 bases lay between the germline ends. For the CDR3, the DNA is TGTGCCAGCAGCTTAGGATCGTTCCAAGAGACCCAGTACTTC. Translating gives CASSLGSFQETQYF. Complete variable domain (other parts from reference TRBV7-9 and TRBJ2-5): DTGVSQNPRHKITKRGQNVTFRCDPISEHNRLYWYRQTLGQGPEFLTYFQNEAQLEKSRLLSDRFSAERPKGSFSTLEIQRTEQGDSAMYLCASSLGSFQETQYFGPGTRLLVL.

The chain combines TRBV28 with TRBJ1-5; unclear D gene. Trimming removed 5 bases from V and 6 bases from J, with 8 bases in between. Per germline, CDR1 MDHEN and CDR2 SYDVKM. The CDR3 covers 12 residues. CDR3 sequence: CASSVLAQPQHF. CDR3 DNA sequence: TGTGCCAGCAGTGTCCTAGCTCAGCCCCAGCATTTT.

CDR3 protein: CASSEGLYGYTF. The CDR3 DNA sequence: TGTGCCAGCAGTGAGGGATTGTATGGCTACACCTTC. The rearrangement uses TRBV25-1 and TRBJ1-2; no firm D call. The germline CDR1 and CDR2 sequences are MGHDK and SYGVNS. CDR3 size: 12 residues. The germline V and J ends were trimmed by 3 bases and 5 bases, with 7 bases remaining between them.

The V and J genes are TRBV2 and TRBJ2-5; D gene uncertain. V was clipped by 7 bases and J by 5 bases, with 5 bases between them. Germline V gene lookup returns CDR1 SNHLY and CDR2 FYNNEI. The CDR3 has 10 residues. This CDR3 reads CASKVETQYF. The DNA for the CDR3 is TGTGCCAGCAAGGTGGAGACCCAGTACTTC.

The chain is built from TRBV29-1 and TRBJ2-1; D uncertain. The length of the CDR3 is 11 residues. Germline values: CDR1 SQVTM, CDR2 ANQGSEA. Trimming pared 7 bases from V and 7 bases from J, leaving 11 bases between. The chain's CDR3 is CSAALENEQFF. DNA of the CDR3: TGCAGCGCCGCGTTGGAAAATGAGCAGTTCTTC.

This chain uses TRBV19 with TRBJ2-4; TRBD2 matches at 7 bases. Germline CDR1 reads LNHDA; CDR2 reads SQIVND (reference sequence). Trimming took 1 base from V and 7 from J; bases not matched to a gene: 10. CDR3 size: 16 residues. Here the CDR3 reads CASSIAPSRERNIQYF. The CDR3 region has the DNA TGTGCCAGTAGTATAGCCCCCTCGCGGGAGAGGAACATTCAGTACTTC.

V gene TRBV5-1 combines with J gene TRBJ1-1, with a weak D call TRBD1 (5 bases). This CDR3 has 13 amino acids. Trimming removed 0 bases from V and 5 bases from J, with 8 bases in between. Germline V CDR1 and CDR2: SGHRS, YFSETQ. The CDR3 DNA reads as TGCGCCAGCAGCTTGGGGGACGTAACTGAAGCTTTCTTT. Translated, it gives CASSLGDVTEAFF.

The gene calls are TRBV11-1 and TRBJ2-7, with D unclear. The CDR3 has 13 residues. Between the trimmed V and J ends, which lost 4 bases and 4 bases, there was a span of 11 bases. The germline V gene has CDR1 SGHAT and CDR2 FQDESV (reference sequence). DNA of the CDR3: TGTGCCAGCAGCTGGACCCAGGAATACGAGCAGTACTTC. It is translated as CASSWTQEYEQYF.

The chain recombines TRBV27 with TRBJ2-5; 12 bases agree with TRBD2. With V trimmed by 4 bases and J by 1 base, 4 bases remained unmatched. There are 16 residues in the CDR3. Looked up from germline, CDR1 is MNHEY and CDR2 is SMNVEV (reference sequence). CDR3 protein: CASSWASGRAQETQYF. The CDR3 DNA reads TGTGCCAGCAGTTGGGCTAGCGGGAGGGCCCAAGAGACCCAGTACTTC.

The chain combines TRBV9 with TRBJ2-1; tentative D call: TRBD2 (5 bases). The germline CDR1 and CDR2 sequences are SGDLS and YYNGEE. This CDR3 comprises 15 residues. V was pared by 4 bases and J by 0 bases, with 11 bases between. The CDR3 reads CASSSGRLSYNEQFF. CDR3 nucleotides: TGTGCCAGCAGCTCGGGGAGACTCTCCTACAATGAGCAGTTCTTC.

This chain uses TRBV5-4 with TRBJ2-7; 9 bases map to TRBD2. V dropped 4 bases and J dropped 0; count of bases not matched to a gene: 5. The CDR3 contains 15 residues. Germline CDR1 is SGHNT and CDR2 is YYREEE (reference sequence). CDR3 protein: CASSKLAGGSYEQYF. The CDR3 DNA reads TGTGCCAGCAGCAAACTAGCGGGTGGCTCCTACGAGCAGTACTTC.

The chain joins TRBV18 to TRBJ1-1, with 7 bases that match TRBD1. The germline gives CDR1 KGHSH, CDR2 LQKENI. V gave up 4 bases and J gave up 3 bases; unmatched junction bases: 5. The CDR3 contains 14 residues. The CDR3 DNA follows: TGTGCCAGCTCACGAAGAACAGGGGACACTGAAGCTTTCTTT. Translating gives CASSRRTGDTEAFF.

The J gene is TRBJ1-6, the V gene TRBV27; 8 nucleotides line up with TRBD1. This CDR3 region has 15 residues. The trim removed 6 bases at V and 9 bases at J, leaving 10 bases unmatched. Germline V CDR1 and CDR2: MNHEY, SMNVEV (reference sequence). CDR3 loop: CASSAMGQASSPLHF. CDR3 sequence (DNA): TGTGCCAGCAGCGCGATGGGACAGGCGAGTTCACCCCTCCACTTT.

This clone has a handful of counts. The V and J genes are TRBV2 and TRBJ2-5, with 7 bases matching TRBD2. Germline CDR1 is SNHLY and CDR2 is FYNNEI. The CDR3 runs to 15 residues. The junction had 9 bases not matched to a gene; V was cut back by 7 bases and J by 1 base. The CDR3 here is CASNERDGPQETQYF. Here the CDR3 DNA reads TGTGCCAGCAACGAGCGGGATGGACCCCAAGAGACCCAGTACTTC.